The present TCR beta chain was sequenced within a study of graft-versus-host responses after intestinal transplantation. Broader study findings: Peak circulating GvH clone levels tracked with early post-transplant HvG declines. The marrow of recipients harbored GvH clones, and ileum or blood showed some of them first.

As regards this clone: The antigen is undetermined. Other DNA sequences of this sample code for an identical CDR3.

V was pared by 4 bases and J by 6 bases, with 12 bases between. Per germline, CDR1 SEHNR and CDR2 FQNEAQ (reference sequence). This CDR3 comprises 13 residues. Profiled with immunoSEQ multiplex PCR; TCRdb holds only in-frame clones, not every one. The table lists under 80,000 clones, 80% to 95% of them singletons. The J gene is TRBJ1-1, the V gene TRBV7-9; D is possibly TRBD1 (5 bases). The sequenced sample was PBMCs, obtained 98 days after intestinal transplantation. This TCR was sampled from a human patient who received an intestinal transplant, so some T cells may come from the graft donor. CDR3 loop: CASSWAGGAEAFF. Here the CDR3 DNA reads TGTGCCAGCAGCTGGGCTGGAGGGGCTGAAGCTTTCTTT.